The TCR beta chain described here comes from a study of PD-L1 blockade in urothelial cancer. Study at large: Blood analyses occurred 3 weeks (second dose) and 6 weeks post treatment start.

V was trimmed by 1 base and J by 7 bases, leaving 13 bases between them. The length of the CDR3 is 15 residues. Germline-derived CDR1 and CDR2 are LNHDA and SQIVND (reference sequence). As for time point: pretreatment peripheral blood. Many counts were recorded for this clone. The method was immunoSEQ multiplex PCR; TCRdb's version includes in-frame clones alone and lacks a portion of them. The sample has roughly 50,000 clones, around 72% seen once. This receptor was taken from a man between 65 and 79 years old with urothelial cancer. Sample: PBMCs, taken around atezolizumab (anti-PD-L1) treatment. V is TRBV19 and J is TRBJ1-4; D is perhaps TRBD1 (5 bases). This CDR3 reads CASSIGRQGFEKLFF. The DNA of the CDR3 is TGTGCCAGTAGTATAGGTCGGCAGGGATTTGAAAAACTGTTTTTT.